This T cell receptor (beta chain) was sequenced in a study of beta chain features in type 1 diabetes. Study at large: Regarding age, gender and cell yields, patients proved similar to healthy donors. Analysis included around 100 million sorted cells drawn from all samples. Study-level results: TCRB CDR3 length was moderately but significantly reduced in all four CD4+ subsets of Type 1 diabetes patients.

The germline gives CDR1 SGHAT, CDR2 FQNNGV. The CDR3 loop spans 17 amino acids. Trimming removed 5 bases from V and 2 bases from J; junction bases left unmatched: 8. Reverse transcribing all isolated RNA meant expressed TCRB transcripts were sequenced. Profiled with immunoSEQ multiplex PCR; TCRdb holds only in-frame clones, not every one. The sample gives a few hundred thousand clones, around 10% of which show up once; roughly 0.6% is in the top ten. This clone has only a few counts. Its antigen is unidentified. Material for sequencing was central memory CD4+ T cells from blood. This chain uses TRBV11-2 with TRBJ2-2, with 10 bases identical to TRBD2. The receptor was isolated from a man younger than 45 with type 1 diabetes. The DNA of the CDR3 is TGTGCCAGCAGCGGACAGACTAGCGGGCTAAACACCGGGGAGCTGTTTTTT. Protein sequence: CASSGQTSGLNTGELFF.